This T cell receptor beta chain originates from a study of T cell responses to AZD1222 COVID-19 vaccine. This clone was counted a single time. Per the germline V gene, CDR1 is MDHEN and CDR2 is SYDVKM. The CDR3 contains 13 residues. V gave up 6 bases and J gave up 1 base, with 10 bases separating them. Profiling relied on immunoSEQ multiplex PCR, and the TCRdb table lists in-frame clones only, not all of them. Counted here are roughly 120,000 clones, around 84% occurring once; the ten biggest clones make up approximately 15%. This rearrangement joins TRBV28 to TRBJ2-7, with D possibly matching TRBD1 (6 bases). This material consisted of peripheral blood, taken 28 days after the second AZD1222 dose. The receptor's source is an adult who received the AZD1222 COVID-19 vaccine. The CDR3 bases are TGTGCCAGCAGCGAACAGGGTTCCTACGAGCAGTACTTC. Its protein is CASSEQGSYEQYF.